Described below is a single TCR beta chain sequence and its context. This entry belongs to a study of shared clonotypes between healthy human individuals. The CDR3 loop spans 15 amino acids. V was pared by 7 bases and J by 7 bases, with 20 bases between. The germline CDR1 and CDR2 sequences are SEHNR and FQNEAQ (reference sequence). As processed by the authors: Filtering of immunoSEQ junctional sequences could not match full-length read filtering. TCRdb's table, derived via immunoSEQ multiplex PCR, lists solely in-frame clones and lacks some. V and J calls and clone size follow that table, whereas D and trimming were derived from the DNA. This sample carries about 2,100,000 clones, roughly 91% of them seen once, and the ten largest clones take approximately 1.7%. The naive CD8 fraction comprised CD45RO-negative cells positively selected for CCR7 and excluded terminally differentiated effector memory CD45RA+ cells.

The chain uses TRBV7-9 and TRBJ2-1; maybe TRBD2 (7 bases). The sequenced sample consisted of naive CD8+ T cells from PBMCs. The sequence derives from a man aged 18 to 29 in good health. Some clones in this sample may be carry-over from other donors' samples. In nucleotides, the CDR3 is TGTGCCAGCACCTCAGGGGCGGGAGTATGGAATGAGCAGTTCTTC. Protein sequence: CASTSGAGVWNEQFF.